The T cell receptor beta chain under discussion was sequenced for a study of quantifying T cell responses using KT2 cells. Study overall: Reverse transcription used primers in the TCR alpha and beta constant regions.

With 3 bases removed from V and 8 bases from J, the gap between germline ends came to 17 bases. CDR1 and CDR2 from the germline V gene are LNHDA and SQIVND (reference sequence). The length of the CDR3 is 16 residues. Overall study results and limits: At about one KT2 cell per 100,000 PBMC, KT2 sequences were still detected.

An oligo carrying a UMI was ligated to the cDNA 3' end. An equimolar mix of RC1.1 and RC1.2 primed the beta chain across TRBC1 and TRBC2. From the second PCR onward, TCR alpha and beta chains were processed separately. TCRdb processed the UMI-ligation and nested PCR reads anew with MiXCR; each CDR3 protein has one entry. The table shows tens of thousands of distinct CDR3 sequences, with around 10% occurring only once. This clonotype was seen repeatedly, ten times or more. Its antigen is not known. KT2, a clone with a known TCR, was spiked into unfractionated PBMC. Sequencing used PBMCs spiked with cells of the T cell clone KT2. This TCR was recovered from a human donor. The chain carries TRBV19 and TRBJ1-6; possibly TRBD1 for D (6 bases). The CDR3 coding sequence is TGTGCCAGTAGTATCGGGGGACAAGGCTTCGATTCACCCCTCCACTTT. This translates into CASSIGGQGFDSPLHF.